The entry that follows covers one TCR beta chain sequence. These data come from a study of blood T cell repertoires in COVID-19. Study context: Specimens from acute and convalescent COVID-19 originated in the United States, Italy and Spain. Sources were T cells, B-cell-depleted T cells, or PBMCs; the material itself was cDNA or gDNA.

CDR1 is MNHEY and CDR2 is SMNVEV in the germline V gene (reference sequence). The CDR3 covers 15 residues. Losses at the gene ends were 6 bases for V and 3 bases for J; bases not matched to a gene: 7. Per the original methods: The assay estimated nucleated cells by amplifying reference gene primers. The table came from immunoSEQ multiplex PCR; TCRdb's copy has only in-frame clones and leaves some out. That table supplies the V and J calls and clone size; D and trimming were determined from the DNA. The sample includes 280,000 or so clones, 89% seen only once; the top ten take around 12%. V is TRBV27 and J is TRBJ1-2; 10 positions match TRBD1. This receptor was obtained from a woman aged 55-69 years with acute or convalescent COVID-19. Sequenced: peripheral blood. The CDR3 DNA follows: TGTGCCAGCAGGTTGGGGACAGGGGATGACTATGGCTACACCTTC. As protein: CASRLGTGDDYGYTF.